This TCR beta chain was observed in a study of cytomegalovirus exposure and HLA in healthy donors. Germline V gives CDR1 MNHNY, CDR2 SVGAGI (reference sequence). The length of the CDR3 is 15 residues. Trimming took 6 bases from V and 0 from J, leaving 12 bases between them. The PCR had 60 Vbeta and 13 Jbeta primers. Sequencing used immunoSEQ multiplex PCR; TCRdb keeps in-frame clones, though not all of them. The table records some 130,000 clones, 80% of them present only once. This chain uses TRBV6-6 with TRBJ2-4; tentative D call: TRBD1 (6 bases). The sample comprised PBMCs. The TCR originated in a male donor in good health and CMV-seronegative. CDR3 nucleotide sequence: TGTGCCAGCAGCCCCGGGACACTAGCCAAAAACATTCAGTACTTC. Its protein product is CASSPGTLAKNIQYF.